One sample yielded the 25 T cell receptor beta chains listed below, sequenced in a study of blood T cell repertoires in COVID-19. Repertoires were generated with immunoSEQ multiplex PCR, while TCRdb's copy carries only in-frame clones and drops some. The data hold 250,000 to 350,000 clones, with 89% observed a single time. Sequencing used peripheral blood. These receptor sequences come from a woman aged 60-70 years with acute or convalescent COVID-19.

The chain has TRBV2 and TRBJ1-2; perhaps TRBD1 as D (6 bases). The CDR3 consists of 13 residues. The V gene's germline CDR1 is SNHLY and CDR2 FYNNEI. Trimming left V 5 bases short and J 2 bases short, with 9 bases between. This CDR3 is CASSSGQNYGYTF. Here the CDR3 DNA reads TGTGCCAGCAGTAGCGGACAGAACTATGGCTACACCTTC.

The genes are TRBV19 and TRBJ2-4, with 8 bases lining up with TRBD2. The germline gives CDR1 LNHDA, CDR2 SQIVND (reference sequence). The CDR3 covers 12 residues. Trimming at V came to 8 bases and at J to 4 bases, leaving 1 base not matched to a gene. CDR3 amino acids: CASGGGKNIQYF. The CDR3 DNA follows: TGTGCCAGTGGCGGGGGGAAAAACATTCAGTACTTC.

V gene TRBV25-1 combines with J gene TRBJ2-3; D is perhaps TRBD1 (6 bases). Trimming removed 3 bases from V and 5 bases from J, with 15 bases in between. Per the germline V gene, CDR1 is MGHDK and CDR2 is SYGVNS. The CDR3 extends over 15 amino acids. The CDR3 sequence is CASSDWDMVGDTQYF. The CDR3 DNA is TGTGCCAGCAGTGACTGGGACATGGTGGGAGATACGCAGTATTTT. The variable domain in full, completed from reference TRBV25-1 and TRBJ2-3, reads EADIYQTPRYLVIGTGKKITLECSQTMGHDKMYWYQQDPGMELHLIHYSYGVNSTEKGDLSSESTVSRIRTEHFPLTLESARPSHTSQYLCASSDWDMVGDTQYFGPGTRLTVL.

The CDR3 loop reads CSAIPRGEDNQPQHF. The CDR3 DNA reads as TGCAGCGCAATTCCTAGGGGCGAGGACAATCAGCCCCAGCATTTT. The V gene is TRBV29-1, the J gene TRBJ1-5; D perhaps matches TRBD1 (5 bases). Germline CDR1 reads SQVTM; CDR2 reads ANQGSEA. With 7 bases removed from V and 3 bases from J, the gap between germline ends came to 19 bases. This CDR3 region has 15 residues.

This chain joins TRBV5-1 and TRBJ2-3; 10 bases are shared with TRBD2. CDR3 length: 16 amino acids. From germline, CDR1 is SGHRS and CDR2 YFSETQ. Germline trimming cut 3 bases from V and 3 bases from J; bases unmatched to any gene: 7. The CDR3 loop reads CASSWSGGALTDTQYF. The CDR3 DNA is TGCGCCAGCAGCTGGAGCGGGGGGGCCTTAACAGATACGCAGTATTTT.

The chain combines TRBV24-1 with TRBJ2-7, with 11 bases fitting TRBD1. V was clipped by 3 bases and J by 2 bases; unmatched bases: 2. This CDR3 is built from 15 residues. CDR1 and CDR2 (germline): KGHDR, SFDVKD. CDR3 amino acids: CATSDPGQGAYEQYF. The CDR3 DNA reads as TGTGCCACCAGTGATCCGGGACAGGGGGCCTACGAGCAGTACTTC.

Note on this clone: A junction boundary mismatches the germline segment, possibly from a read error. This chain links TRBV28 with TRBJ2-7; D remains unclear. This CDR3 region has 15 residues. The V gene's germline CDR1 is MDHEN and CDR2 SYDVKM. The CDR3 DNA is TGTGCCAGCAGTCCCACCTCTGACGGGTACTACGGGCAGTACTTC. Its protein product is CASSPTSDGYYGQYF.

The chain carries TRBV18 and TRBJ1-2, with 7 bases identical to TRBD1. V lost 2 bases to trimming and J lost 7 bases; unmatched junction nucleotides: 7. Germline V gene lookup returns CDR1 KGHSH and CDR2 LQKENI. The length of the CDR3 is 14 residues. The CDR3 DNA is TGTGCCAGCTCACCATCGGGACAGTCGCTTGGCTACACCTTC. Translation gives CASSPSGQSLGYTF.

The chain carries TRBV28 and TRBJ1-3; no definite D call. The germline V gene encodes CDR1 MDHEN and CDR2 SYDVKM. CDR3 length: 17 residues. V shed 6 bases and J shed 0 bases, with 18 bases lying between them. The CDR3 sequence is CASRPLRDKSSGNTIYF. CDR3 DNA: TGTGCCAGCAGACCGCTTCGCGACAAGAGCTCTGGAAACACCATATATTTT.

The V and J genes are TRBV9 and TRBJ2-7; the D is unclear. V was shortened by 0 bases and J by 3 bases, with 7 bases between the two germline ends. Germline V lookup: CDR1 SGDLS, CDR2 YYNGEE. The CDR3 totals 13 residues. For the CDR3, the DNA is TGTGCCAGCAGCGTAGACGCTAGCTACGAGCAGTACTTC. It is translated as CASSVDASYEQYF.

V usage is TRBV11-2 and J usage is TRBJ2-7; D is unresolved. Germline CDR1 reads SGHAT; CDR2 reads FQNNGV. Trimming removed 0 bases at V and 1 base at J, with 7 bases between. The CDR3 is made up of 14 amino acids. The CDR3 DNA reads TGTGCCAGCAGCTTAGACAGGTTATCCTACGAGCAGTACTTC. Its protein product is CASSLDRLSYEQYF.

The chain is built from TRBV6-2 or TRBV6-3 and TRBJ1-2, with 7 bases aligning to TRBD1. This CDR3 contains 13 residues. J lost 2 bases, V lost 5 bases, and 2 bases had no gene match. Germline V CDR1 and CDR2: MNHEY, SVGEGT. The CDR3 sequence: CASSRGQNYGYTF. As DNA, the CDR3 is TGTGCCAGCAGTCGGGGACAGAACTATGGCTACACCTTC.

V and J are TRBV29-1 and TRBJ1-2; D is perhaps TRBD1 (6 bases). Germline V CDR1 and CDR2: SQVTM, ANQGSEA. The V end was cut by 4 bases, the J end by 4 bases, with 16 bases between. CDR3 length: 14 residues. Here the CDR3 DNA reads TGCAGCGTTGCAGGGGCAGGGCGGGTCTATGGCTACACCTTC. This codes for CSVAGAGRVYGYTF.

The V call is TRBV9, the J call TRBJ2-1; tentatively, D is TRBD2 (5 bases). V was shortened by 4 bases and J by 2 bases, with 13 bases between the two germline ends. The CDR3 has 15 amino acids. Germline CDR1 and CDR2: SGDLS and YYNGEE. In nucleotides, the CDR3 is TGTGCCAGCAGCCCCGATGCGGGCGCCTACAATGAGCAGTTCTTC. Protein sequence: CASSPDAGAYNEQFF.

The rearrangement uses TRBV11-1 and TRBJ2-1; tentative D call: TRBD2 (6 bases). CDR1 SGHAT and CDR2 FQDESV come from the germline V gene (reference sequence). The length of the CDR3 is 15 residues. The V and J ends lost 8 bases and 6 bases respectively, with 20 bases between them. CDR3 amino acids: CASGESKGLLNEQFF. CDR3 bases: TGTGCCAGCGGAGAAAGTAAGGGACTTCTCAATGAGCAGTTCTTC.

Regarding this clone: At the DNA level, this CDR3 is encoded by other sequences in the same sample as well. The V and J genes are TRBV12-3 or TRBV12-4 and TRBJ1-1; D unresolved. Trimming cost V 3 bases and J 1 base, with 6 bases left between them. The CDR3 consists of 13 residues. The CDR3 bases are TGTGCCAGCAGTTTGAGCGGGAACACTGAAGCTTTCTTT. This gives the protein CASSLSGNTEAFF.

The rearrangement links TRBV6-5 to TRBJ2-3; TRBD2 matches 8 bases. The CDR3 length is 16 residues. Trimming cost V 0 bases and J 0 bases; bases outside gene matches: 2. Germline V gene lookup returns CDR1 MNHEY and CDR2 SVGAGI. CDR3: CASSYSLAGSTDTQYF. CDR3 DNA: TGTGCCAGCAGTTACTCTCTAGCGGGTAGCACAGATACGCAGTATTTT.

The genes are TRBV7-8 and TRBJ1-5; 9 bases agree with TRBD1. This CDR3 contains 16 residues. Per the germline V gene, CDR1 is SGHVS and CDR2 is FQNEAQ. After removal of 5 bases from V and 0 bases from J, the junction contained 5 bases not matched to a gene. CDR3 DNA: TGTGCCAGCAGCCCAGGGACAGGGTATAGCAATCAGCCCCAGCATTTT. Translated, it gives CASSPGTGYSNQPQHF.

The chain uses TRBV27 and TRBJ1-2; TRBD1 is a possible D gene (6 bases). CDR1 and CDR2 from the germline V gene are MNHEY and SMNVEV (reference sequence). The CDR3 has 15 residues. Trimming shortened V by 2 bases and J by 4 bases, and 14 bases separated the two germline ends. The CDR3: CASSLLGGPGYGYTF. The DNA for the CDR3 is TGTGCCAGCAGTTTACTTGGGGGCCCCGGCTATGGCTACACCTTC.

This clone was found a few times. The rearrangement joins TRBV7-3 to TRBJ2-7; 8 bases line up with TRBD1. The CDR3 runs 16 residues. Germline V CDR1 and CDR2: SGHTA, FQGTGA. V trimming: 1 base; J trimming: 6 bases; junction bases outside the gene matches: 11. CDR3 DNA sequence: TGTGCCAGCAGCTTAAACCCGGGACAGGCGCTGGGCGAGCAGTACTTC. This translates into CASSLNPGQALGEQYF.

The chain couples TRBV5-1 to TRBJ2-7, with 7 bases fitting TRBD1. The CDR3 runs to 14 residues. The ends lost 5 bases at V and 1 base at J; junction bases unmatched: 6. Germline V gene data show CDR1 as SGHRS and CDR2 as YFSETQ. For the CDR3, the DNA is TGCGCCAGCAGGGGTGGGACAGCGTCCTACGAGCAGTACTTC. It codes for CASRGGTASYEQYF.

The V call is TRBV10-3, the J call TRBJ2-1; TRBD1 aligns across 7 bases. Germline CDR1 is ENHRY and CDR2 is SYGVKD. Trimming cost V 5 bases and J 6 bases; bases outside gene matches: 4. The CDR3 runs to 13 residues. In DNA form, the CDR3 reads TGTGCCATCAGTATAGACAGGGTCAATGAGCAGTTCTTC. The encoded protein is CAISIDRVNEQFF.

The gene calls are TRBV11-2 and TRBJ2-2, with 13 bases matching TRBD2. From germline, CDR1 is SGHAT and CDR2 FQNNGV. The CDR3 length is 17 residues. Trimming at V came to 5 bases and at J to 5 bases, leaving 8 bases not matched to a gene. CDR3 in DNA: TGTGCCAGCAGCCTAGGACTAGCGGGAGTCGGGACCGGGGAGCTGTTTTTT. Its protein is CASSLGLAGVGTGELFF.

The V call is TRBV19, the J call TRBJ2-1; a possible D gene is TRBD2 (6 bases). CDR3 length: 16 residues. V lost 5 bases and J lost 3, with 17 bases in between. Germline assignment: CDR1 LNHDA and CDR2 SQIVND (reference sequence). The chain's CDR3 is CASSPTTGVRYNEQFF. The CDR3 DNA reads TGTGCCAGTAGTCCAACCACGGGAGTACGCTACAATGAGCAGTTCTTC. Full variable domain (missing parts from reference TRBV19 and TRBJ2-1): DGGITQSPKYLFRKEGQNVTLSCEQNLNHDAMYWYRQDPGQGLRLIYYSQIVNDFQKGDIAEGYSVSREKKESFPLTVTSAQKNPTAFYLCASSPTTGVRYNEQFFGPGTRLTVL.

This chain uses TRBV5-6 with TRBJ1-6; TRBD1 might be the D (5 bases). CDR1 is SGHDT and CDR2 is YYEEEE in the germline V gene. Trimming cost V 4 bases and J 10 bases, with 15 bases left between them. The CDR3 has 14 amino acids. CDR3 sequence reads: CASSPVTQGSPLHF. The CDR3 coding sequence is TGTGCCAGCAGCCCGGTCACCCAGGGATCACCCCTCCACTTT.